This note documents a single T cell receptor beta chain sequence. This CDR3 is 20 amino acids long. Time point here: healthy volunteer bleed at 6 weeks. Extraction yielded total RNA from whole blood (unfractionated). The sample is drawn from a study of human T cells and chemical hapten exposure. Individual cDNA molecules (in the library) carried attached unique molecular identifiers. One entry per CDR3 protein, called by TCRdb with MiXCR from the RACE reads. The sample includes roughly 71,000 distinct CDR3 sequences, roughly 6.1% seen only once; the top ten take around 3.4%. Sequenced material: whole blood. The chain links TRBV21-1 to TRBJ2-5; TRBD1, the D gene given by the table, was not confirmed from the DNA. TRBV21-1 is described as a pseudogene. The TCR comes from a female donor in good health. Some clones in this sample may be carry-over from other donors' samples. CDR3 sequence (DNA): TGTGCCAGCAGCGAGGAGCACCGGGACAGGGCACTAATCCACCAAGAGACCCAGTACTTC. Protein: CASSEEHRDRALIHQETQYF.